The 17 T cell receptor beta chains given below trace back to one sample, sequenced in a study of blood T cells in healthy people across ages (dated by TCRdb to between 2015 and 2016). The library came from 5' RACE. The sample was run on an Illumina HiSeq 2500. A second roughly 6 to 11 cycle PCR used a sample-barcoded 5' primer and a J-beta primer mix. Using fastp trimming at Q25 and MiXCR clonotype assembly, TCRdb reanalyzed the public sequencing data and kept in-frame beta chains. Identical CDR3 proteins give one entry, which carries the most common genes and DNA. Recorded for this sample are some 1.5 million distinct CDR3 sequences; approximately 30% of them occurred a single time. The ten largest clonotypes hold more than 6% of the sample. What was sequenced was blood. The receptors derive from a woman in her thirties in good health.

The chain links TRBV30 to TRBJ2-4, with 12 bases fitting TRBD2. The J call may be incorrect, as the DNA end agrees better with TRBJ2-7. The CDR3 covers 16 residues. CDR1 is GTSNPN, CDR2 SVGIG, per germline (reference sequence). CDR3: CAWGETGTSGPDEQYF. Here the CDR3 DNA reads TGTGCCTGGGGGGAGACCGGGACTAGCGGGCCTGACGAGCAGTACTTC.

A few counts support this clonotype. A read error may explain this, as a much larger clone is one base away. The genes are TRBV20-1 and TRBJ2-5; 9 bases fit TRBD2. Trimming at V came to 6 bases and at J to 5 bases, leaving 10 bases not matched to a gene. CDR3 length: 14 residues. The germline V gene has CDR1 DFQATT and CDR2 SNEGSKA (reference sequence). CDR3 in DNA: TGCAGTGCCGGGACTAGCAGGAGGTGGGAGACCCAGTACTTC. It codes for CSAGTSRRWETQYF.

The CDR3 spells CASSAGLIAEAFF. The CDR3 DNA reads as TGTGCCAGCAGTGCCGGTCTGATCGCTGAAGCTTTCTTT. This chain uses TRBV2 with TRBJ1-1; no clear D. The V and J ends lost 4 bases and 6 bases respectively, with 12 bases between them. This CDR3 comprises 13 residues. CDR1 SNHLY and CDR2 FYNNEI come from the germline V gene.

For this clonotype: This sequence may be a read error, since a much larger clone differs from it by one base. The V gene is TRBV29-1, the J gene TRBJ2-5; D unresolved. The J call is doubtful: the DNA matches TRBJ2-7 better. The length of the CDR3 is 12 residues. Germline assignment: CDR1 SQVTM and CDR2 ANQGSEA. CDR3 in amino acids: CSVEVGYYEQYF. The DNA of the CDR3 is TGCAGCGTTGAGGTCGGCTACTACGAGCAGTACTTC.

This clonotype was recorded many times. The chain employs TRBV3-1 and TRBJ2-1; D is possibly TRBD2 (5 bases). Trimming stripped 0 bases from V and 5 bases from J, with 23 bases between. The CDR3 has 19 amino acids. Per the germline V gene, CDR1 is LGHDT and CDR2 is YNNKEL (reference sequence). The CDR3 DNA sequence: TGTGCCAGCAGCCAAGACGCGCCCCATTTCAGTGGGAGCCACAATGAGCAGTTCTTC. Its translation: CASSQDAPHFSGSHNEQFF.

The chain uses TRBV20-1 and TRBJ1-1; maybe TRBD1 (5 bases). Per the germline V gene, CDR1 is DFQATT and CDR2 is SNEGSKA (reference sequence). The CDR3 runs to 13 residues. V shed 7 bases and J shed 0 bases, with 12 bases lying between them. CDR3 nucleotides: TGCAGTGTTGGGGGGGATATGAACACTGAAGCTTTCTTT. The encoded protein is CSVGGDMNTEAFF.

A word on this clonotype: A much larger clonotype is one base distant, so this may be a read error. J is TRBJ2-4 and V is TRBV7-3, with D possibly matching TRBD2 (5 bases). The CDR3 spans 14 residues. The V end was cut by 5 bases, the J end by 13 bases, with 21 bases between. Looked up from germline, CDR1 is SGHTA and CDR2 is FQGTGA. CDR3 sequence: CASSPSRDNNEQYF. DNA of the CDR3: TGTGCCAGCAGCCCATCCCGGGATAACAATGAGCAGTACTTC.

Comments on this clonotype: The germline gene is not matched at one end of the junction; a read error may be the cause. J is TRBJ2-5 and V is TRBV20-1, with TRBD2 matching over 10 bases. With the DNA end fitting TRBJ2-7 better, the J assignment may be wrong. The CDR3 length is 15 residues. Looked up from germline, CDR1 is DFQATT and CDR2 is SNEGSKA (reference sequence). The CDR3 loop is CGARDWPSGGYEQYF. The CDR3 DNA is TGCGGTGCTAGAGATTGGCCTAGCGGGGGCTACGAGCAGTACTTC.

Only a few counts were recorded for this clonotype. The rearrangement links TRBV3-1 to TRBJ1-2; perhaps TRBD1 as D (6 bases). The CDR3 loop spans 15 amino acids. The germline CDR1 and CDR2 sequences are LGHDT and YNNKEL (reference sequence). V lost 0 bases and J 8 bases, leaving 16 bases between the germline ends. CDR3 sequence reads: CASSQDWGRGYGYTF. CDR3 bases: TGTGCCAGCAGCCAAGATTGGGGAAGGGGGTACGGCTACACCTTC. Full variable domain (missing parts from reference TRBV3-1 and TRBJ1-2): DTAVSQTPKYLVTQMGNDKSIKCEQNLGHDTMYWYKQDSKKFLKIMFSYNNKELIINETVPNRFSPKSPDKAHLNLHINSLELGDSAVYFCASSQDWGRGYGYTFGSGTRLTVV.

This clonotype came up many times. The rearrangement joins TRBV24-1 to TRBJ2-1; 7 bases agree with TRBD2. The germline CDR1 and CDR2 sequences are KGHDR and SFDVKD. The CDR3 runs 13 residues. The trim removed 5 bases at V and 9 bases at J, leaving 6 bases unmatched. The DNA of the CDR3 is TGTGCCACCAGTGCCTTGGGCGGGAGTGAGCAGTTCTTC. Residues: CATSALGGSEQFF.

To note about this clonotype: At one end, the junction sequence differs from germline, possibly due to a read error. The CDR3 is CASSLQGLNTKAFF. The CDR3 DNA sequence: TGTGCCAGCAGTTTACAAGGCTTGAACACTAAAGCTTTCTTT. The chain uses TRBV12-3 or TRBV12-4 and TRBJ1-1; D remains unclear. The CDR3 contains 14 residues.

V is TRBV12-3 or TRBV12-4 and J is TRBJ1-5, with 7 positions matching TRBD1. The CDR3 is 16 residues long. The trim removed 5 bases at V and 3 bases at J, leaving 10 bases unmatched. This CDR3 is CASSLGTVGANQPQHF. In DNA, the CDR3 is TGTGCCAGCAGTCTCGGGACAGTTGGGGCCAATCAGCCCCAGCATTTT.

This clonotype was seen more than once but under ten times. CDR3 sequence reads: CASSRPDRVNTEAFF. CDR3 sequence (DNA): TGTGCCAGCAGCCGCCCGGACAGGGTGAACACTGAAGCTTTCTTT. The chain carries TRBV7-2 and TRBJ1-1, with 8 bases fitting TRBD1. Germline V gives CDR1 SGHTA, CDR2 FQGNSA. V lost 5 bases, J lost 0 bases, and 5 bases stayed unmatched. The CDR3 loop spans 15 amino acids.

For the CDR3, the DNA is TGTGCCAGCAGTTTATCTATCGCCGGACCGTACACTGAAGCTTTCTTT. The encoded protein is CASSLSIAGPYTEAFF. The chain is built from TRBV28 and TRBJ1-1; D is uncertain. Between the trimmed V and J ends, which lost 1 base and 3 bases, there was a span of 15 bases. The CDR3 covers 16 residues. Germline CDR1 is MDHEN and CDR2 is SYDVKM.

Only a few counts were recorded for this clonotype. The chain recombines TRBV6-1 with TRBJ1-5; D not resolved. Germline values: CDR1 MNHNS, CDR2 SASEGT. The V and J ends lost 0 bases and 4 bases respectively, with 13 bases between them. CDR3 size: 16 residues. The CDR3 coding sequence is TGTGCCAGCAGTGAAGCGAGGCAGGCCGGTAATCAGCCCCAGCATTTT. Its protein is CASSEARQAGNQPQHF.

The V call is TRBV2, the J call TRBJ1-5, with TRBD1 as a possible D gene (6 bases). The V end was cut by 8 bases, the J end by 6 bases, with 14 bases between. This CDR3 has 13 residues. In germline, CDR1 is SNHLY, CDR2 FYNNEI. CDR3 residues: CASHREGSQPQHF. In DNA form, the CDR3 reads TGTGCCAGCCACAGGGAGGGAAGTCAGCCCCAGCATTTT.

As for this clonotype: One end of the junction fails to match germline, which may point to a read error. The chain recombines TRBV10-3 with TRBJ1-1; D not certain. CDR1 and CDR2 from the germline V gene are ENHRY and SYGVKD. CDR3 size: 15 residues. The CDR3 spells CAISKSSRENAEAFF. CDR3 bases: TGTGCCATCAGTAAGTCGTCTAGGGAGAACGCTGAAGCTTTCTTT.